A single sample is the source of the 11 T cell receptor beta chains below, sequenced in a study of tumor-infiltrating lymphocytes in primary liver carcinoma. RNA was extracted from whole blood without cell sorting, alongside germline DNA. Using a constant-region primer together with ProtoScript II reverse transcriptase, TCR beta cDNA was made from approximately 0.55 ug of total RNA. ARM-PCR was slightly modified, and three nested multiplex PCR rounds with it gave rise to the TCR beta libraries. With TRBV1-TRBV30 forward primers and a C-beta reverse primer, the first two PCR rounds were run for about 10 cycles each. TCRdb reanalysed the multiplex PCR reads using MiXCR and keeps one entry per CDR3 protein. The sample has approximately 330,000 distinct CDR3 sequences; approximately 65% are singletons. The sequenced sample consisted of peripheral blood. Receptor source: a man aged 40-49 years with primary liver carcinoma and hepatitis B virus infection.

The chain has TRBV4-3 and TRBJ2-1; possibly TRBD2 for D (6 bases). Germline V gene data show CDR1 as LGHNA and CDR2 as YSLEER. Deletions cut 7 bases from V and 2 bases from J, with 18 bases between. CDR3 size: 16 residues. CDR3: CASNQDRLDTYNEQFF. For the CDR3, the DNA is TGCGCCAGCAATCAAGATAGACTAGACACCTACAATGAGCAGTTCTTC.

The chain joins TRBV2 to TRBJ2-7, with 8 bases identical to TRBD2. The CDR3 runs 13 residues. J gave up 6 bases and V 8 bases, and 9 bases lay outside the gene matches. CDR1 is SNHLY, CDR2 FYNNEI, per germline. Here the CDR3 reads CASDDSGRPEQYF. CDR3 coding DNA: TGTGCCAGCGACGACAGCGGGAGACCCGAGCAGTACTTC.

Points on this clonotype: A junction end diverges from the germline sequence, so it may reflect a read error. V and J are TRBV11-2 and TRBJ2-1; no reliable D call. The CDR3 is 15 residues long. Per germline, CDR1 SGHAT and CDR2 FQNNGV. The DNA of the CDR3 is TGTGCCAGTAGCTTAGTGTTGCAGCCGAGCAATGAGCAGTTCTTC. It translates to CASSLVLQPSNEQFF.

Comments on this clonotype: No conserved phenylalanine or tryptophan ends this CDR3, so it is likely a read error. The CDR3 loop reads CAIRGGGRNQPQHS. As DNA, the CDR3 is TGTGCCATCAGGGGGGGGGGTCGCAATCAGCCCCAGCATTCT. The rearrangement uses TRBV6-5 and TRBJ1-5, with TRBD1 matching 7 bases. Germline V gene lookup returns CDR1 MNHEY and CDR2 SVGAGI. CDR3 size: 14 residues. Trimming at V came to 10 bases and at J to 2 bases, leaving 8 bases not matched to a gene.

A remark on this clonotype: This could be a read error, since a much larger clone is one nucleotide away. This likely comes from a read error, as the CDR3 has no conserved phenylalanine or tryptophan at its end. This chain joins TRBV11-3 and TRBJ2-1; possibly TRBD2 for D (6 bases). V lost 4 bases and J 7 bases, leaving 14 bases between the germline ends. The germline CDR1 and CDR2 sequences are SGHNT and YENEEA. CDR3 length equals 14 residues. The DNA of the CDR3 is TGTGCCAGCAGCTCTAGCGTGAATAGGAATGAGCAGTTCTCC. Translating it yields CASSSSVNRNEQFS.

This clonotype appeared many times. The chain uses TRBV12-3 or TRBV12-4 and TRBJ1-1, with a possible D match to TRBD1 (5 bases). The CDR3 length is 13 residues. V lost 7 bases and J 4 bases, leaving 13 bases between the germline ends. The CDR3, as DNA: TGTGCCAGCACCCGTTCCGGGGCCACTGAAGCTTTCTTT. It translates to CASTRSGATEAFF.

This rearrangement joins TRBV30 to TRBJ2-7, with unresolved D. V lost 0 bases and J lost 2, with 17 bases in between. Germline V CDR1 and CDR2: GTSNPN, SVGIG (reference sequence). This CDR3 region has 16 residues. The DNA of the CDR3 is TGTGCCTGGAGTGTACGGTTCCGGACCACAACCTACGAGCAGTACTTC. Its protein product is CAWSVRFRTTTYEQYF. The whole variable domain, filled in from reference TRBV30 and TRBJ2-7, reads SQTIHQWPATLVQPVGSPLSLECTVEGTSNPNLYWYRQAAGRGLQLLFYSVGIGQISSEVPQNLSASRPQDRQFILSSKKLLLSDSGFYLCAWSVRFRTTTYEQYFGPGTRLTVT.

A remark on this clonotype: Possible read error: a much larger clone is one base away. The CDR3 loop is CASSTQEDEQFF. As DNA, the CDR3 is TGTGCCAGCAGTACTCAGGAGGATGAGCAGTTCTTC. The J gene is TRBJ2-1, the V gene TRBV6-2 or TRBV6-3, with D perhaps matching TRBD2 (5 bases). The CDR3 spans 12 residues. Germline V lookup: CDR1 MNHEY, CDR2 SVGEGT. Deletions cut 5 bases from V and 8 bases from J, with 10 bases between.

CDR3 protein: CASSRLPGQGYTEAFF. The CDR3 DNA follows: TGTGCCAGCAGCCGTCTACCGGGACAGGGTTATACTGAAGCTTTCTTT. V gene TRBV7-9 combines with J gene TRBJ1-1; 9 bases line up with TRBD1. Germline V gene data show CDR1 as SEHNR and CDR2 as FQNEAQ (reference sequence). The ends lost 5 bases at V and 5 bases at J; junction bases unmatched: 12. There are 16 residues in the CDR3.

This clonotype was seen repeatedly, ten times or more. The chain has TRBV6-1 and TRBJ1-4; 7 bases are a match to TRBD1. Germline V lookup: CDR1 MNHNS, CDR2 SASEGT. The V gene end was trimmed by 6 bases and the J gene end by 13 bases; junction bases not matched to a gene: 17. This CDR3 region has 15 residues. CDR3 DNA sequence: TGTGCCAGCAGCCCGGATATCCAGGGGGGGTTTTCACTGTTTTTT. It specifies CASSPDIQGGFSLFF.

Here the CDR3 reads CASSQVKTSGTGELFF. The CDR3 DNA is TGTGCCAGCAGCCAAGTCAAGACTAGCGGAACCGGGGAGCTGTTTTTT. The chain has TRBV14 and TRBJ2-2, with 9 positions matching TRBD2. Germline CDR1 SGHDN, CDR2 FVKESK. CDR3 length: 16 residues. V was pared by 1 base and J by 5 bases, with 5 bases of the junction left unmatched.